This entry features one T cell receptor beta chain sequence. Its antigen is not known. The data were taken from a study of blood T cells in healthy people across ages. Findings and limits, study-wide: The fall in TCR beta diversity per million T cells was roughly linear with age.

In germline, CDR1 is SGHAT, CDR2 FQDESV (reference sequence). This CDR3 is built from 13 residues. Between the trimmed V and J ends, which lost 7 bases and 3 bases, there was a span of 12 bases. Staff drew 9 to 10 milliliters of peripheral blood from each donor. Using a J-beta primer mix together with a sample-barcoded 5' primer, a second PCR was run for roughly 6 to 12 cycles. TCRdb fed the 5' RACE reads into MiXCR, producing one record per CDR3 protein. Of roughly 800,000 distinct CDR3 sequences in the sample, roughly 24% were seen once. Separately, the same data were catalogued under a study of T cells of mothers and their children. In that study: During the second PCR, the M1S primer introduced sample barcodes along with 2-4 random nucleotides.

The source is a boy aged 5-17 years in good health. Sequenced input: blood. This chain connects TRBV11-1 to TRBJ2-5; maybe TRBD2 (5 bases). The DNA for the CDR3 is TGTGCCAGCAACTTCCCGGGGAAAGAGACCCAGTACTTC. Its protein product is CASNFPGKETQYF.